This T cell receptor beta chain was found in a study of blood T cell repertoires in COVID-19. For the study at large: Sites in the United States, Italy and Spain provided acute and convalescent COVID-19 samples. In each case, the material was cDNA or gDNA derived from T cells, B-cell-depleted T cells, or PBMCs.

Trimming took 5 bases from V and 4 from J, leaving 11 bases between them. This CDR3 comprises 13 residues. CDR1 is SGHNT, CDR2 YENEEA, per germline. In the authors' workflow: Scientists estimated how many nucleated cells there were by amplifying reference gene primers. TCRdb keeps only in-frame clones here, not all; method: immunoSEQ multiplex PCR. V, J and clone size derive from that table, while D and trimming were established from the DNA sequence. The sample includes 250,000 to 300,000 clones, 87% seen only once; the top ten take roughly 1.6%. The chain recombines TRBV11-3 with TRBJ2-5; no definite D call. This clonotype originated in a woman aged 40-49 years who had recovered from COVID-19. Sequenced: peripheral blood. The CDR3 loop reads CASSVEGAETQYF. As DNA, the CDR3 is TGTGCCAGCAGCGTCGAAGGAGCAGAGACCCAGTACTTC.